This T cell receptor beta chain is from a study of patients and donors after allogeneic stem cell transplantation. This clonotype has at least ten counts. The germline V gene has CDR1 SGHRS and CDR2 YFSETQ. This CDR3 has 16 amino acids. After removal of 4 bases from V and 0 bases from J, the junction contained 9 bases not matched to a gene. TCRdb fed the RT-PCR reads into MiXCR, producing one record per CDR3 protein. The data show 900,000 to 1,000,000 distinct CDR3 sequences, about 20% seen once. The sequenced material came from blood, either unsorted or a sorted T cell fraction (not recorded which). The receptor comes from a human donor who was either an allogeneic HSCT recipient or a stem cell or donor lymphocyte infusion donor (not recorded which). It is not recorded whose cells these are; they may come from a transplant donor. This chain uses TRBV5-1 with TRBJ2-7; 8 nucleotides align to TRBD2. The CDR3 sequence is CASSDSGTRSSYEQYF. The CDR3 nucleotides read TGCGCCAGCAGCGACTCCGGGACTAGGAGCTCCTACGAGCAGTACTTC.